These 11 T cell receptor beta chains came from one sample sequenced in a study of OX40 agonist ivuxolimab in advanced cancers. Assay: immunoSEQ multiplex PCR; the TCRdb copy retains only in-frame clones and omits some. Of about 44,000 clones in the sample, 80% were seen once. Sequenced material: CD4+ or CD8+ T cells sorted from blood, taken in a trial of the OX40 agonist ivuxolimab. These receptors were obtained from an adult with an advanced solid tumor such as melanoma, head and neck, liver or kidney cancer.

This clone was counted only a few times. The CDR3 spells CASSSQGPGELFF. In nucleotides, the CDR3 is TGTGCCAGCAGCTCCCAAGGGCCCGGGGAGCTGTTTTTT. The rearrangement joins TRBV7-3 to TRBJ2-2; D is undetermined. Trimming shortened V by 4 bases and J by 6 bases, and 9 bases separated the two germline ends. Per germline, CDR1 SGHTA and CDR2 FQGTGA. The CDR3 is made up of 13 amino acids.

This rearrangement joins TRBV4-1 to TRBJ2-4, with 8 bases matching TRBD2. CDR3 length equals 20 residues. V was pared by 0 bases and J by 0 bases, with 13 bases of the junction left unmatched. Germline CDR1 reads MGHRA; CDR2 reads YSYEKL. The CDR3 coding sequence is TGCGCCAGCAGCCAAGATCCAGGTGCGGGAGGACTACTAGCCAAAAACATTCAGTACTTC. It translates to CASSQDPGAGGLLAKNIQYF.

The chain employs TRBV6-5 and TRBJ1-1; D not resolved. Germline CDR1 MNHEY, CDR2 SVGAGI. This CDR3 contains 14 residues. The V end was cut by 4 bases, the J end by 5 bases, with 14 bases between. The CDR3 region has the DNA TGTGCCAGCAGTTTTATGTCCCTCGGGACTGAAGCTTTCTTT. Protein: CASSFMSLGTEAFF.

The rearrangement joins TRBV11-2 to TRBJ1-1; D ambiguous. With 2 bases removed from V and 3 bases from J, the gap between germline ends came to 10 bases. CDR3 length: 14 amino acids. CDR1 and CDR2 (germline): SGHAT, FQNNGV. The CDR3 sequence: CASSLFTGYTEAFF. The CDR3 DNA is TGTGCCAGCAGCTTATTCACCGGGTACACTGAAGCTTTCTTT.

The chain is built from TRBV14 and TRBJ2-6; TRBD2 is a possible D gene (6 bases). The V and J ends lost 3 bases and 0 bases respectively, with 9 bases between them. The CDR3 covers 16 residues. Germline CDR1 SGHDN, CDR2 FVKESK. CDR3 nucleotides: TGTGCCAGCAGCCACGGGGGATACTCTGGGGCCAACGTCCTGACTTTC. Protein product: CASSHGGYSGANVLTF.

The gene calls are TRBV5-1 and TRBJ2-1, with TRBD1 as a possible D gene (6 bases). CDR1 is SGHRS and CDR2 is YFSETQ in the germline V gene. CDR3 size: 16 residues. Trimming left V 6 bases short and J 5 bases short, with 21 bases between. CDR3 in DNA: TGCGCCAGCACTCTAGGGACAAGTCCGAGCCACAATGAGCAGTTCTTC. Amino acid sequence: CASTLGTSPSHNEQFF.

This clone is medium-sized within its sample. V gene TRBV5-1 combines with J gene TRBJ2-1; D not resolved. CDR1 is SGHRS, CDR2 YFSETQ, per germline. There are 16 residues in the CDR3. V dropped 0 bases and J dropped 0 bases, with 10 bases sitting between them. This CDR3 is CASSLEAESSYNEQFF. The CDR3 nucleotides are TGCGCCAGCAGCTTGGAGGCGGAGAGCTCCTACAATGAGCAGTTCTTC. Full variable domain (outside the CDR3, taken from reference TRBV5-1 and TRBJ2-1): KAGVTQTPRYLIKTRGQQVTLSCSPISGHRSVSWYQQTPGQGLQFLFEYFSETQRNKGNFPGRFSGRQFSNSRSEMNVSTLELGDSALYLCASSLEAESSYNEQFFGPGTRLTVL.

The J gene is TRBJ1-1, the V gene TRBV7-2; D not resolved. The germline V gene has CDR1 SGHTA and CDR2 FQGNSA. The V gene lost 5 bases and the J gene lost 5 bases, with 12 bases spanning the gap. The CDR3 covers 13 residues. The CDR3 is CASSRSMGTEAFF. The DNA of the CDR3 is TGTGCCAGCAGCCGAAGCATGGGAACTGAAGCTTTCTTT. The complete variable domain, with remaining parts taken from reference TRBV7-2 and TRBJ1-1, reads GAGVSQSPSNKVTEKGKDVELRCDPISGHTALYWYRQSLGQGLEFLIYFQGNSAPDKSGLPSDRFSAERTGGSVSTLTIQRTQQEDSAVYLCASSRSMGTEAFFGQGTRLTVV.

As DNA, the CDR3 is TGTGCCAGCAGCGGTAGGACAGTTCAAGAGACCCAGTACTTC. Residues: CASSGRTVQETQYF. The chain links TRBV5-4 to TRBJ2-5, with D perhaps TRBD1 (6 bases). The CDR3 is 14 residues long. V lost 4 bases and J lost 2, with 12 bases in between. Per the germline V gene, CDR1 is SGHNT and CDR2 is YYREEE (reference sequence).

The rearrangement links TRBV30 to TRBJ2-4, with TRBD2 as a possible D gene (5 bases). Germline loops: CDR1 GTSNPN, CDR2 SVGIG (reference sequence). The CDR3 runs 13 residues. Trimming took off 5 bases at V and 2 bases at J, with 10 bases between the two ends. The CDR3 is CAWEGGTKNIQYF. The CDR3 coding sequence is TGTGCCTGGGAGGGTGGGACCAAAAACATTCAGTACTTC.

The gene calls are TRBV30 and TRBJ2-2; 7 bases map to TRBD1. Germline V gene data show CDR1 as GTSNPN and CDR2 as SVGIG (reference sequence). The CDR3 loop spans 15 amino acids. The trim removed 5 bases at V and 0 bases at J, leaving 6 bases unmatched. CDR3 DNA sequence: TGTGCCTGGGCAGGGGGTAAAACGAACACCGGGGAGCTGTTTTTT. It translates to CAWAGGKTNTGELFF.